These 30 T cell receptor beta chains share one sample of origin, sequenced in a study of T-cell memory formation after mild COVID-19. TCRdb ran MiXCR on the 5' RACE reads and lists one entry per CDR3 protein. The sample consists of 35,000 to 45,000 distinct CDR3 sequences, approximately 7% of them appearing once. The sample comprised PBMCs or a T cell subset sorted from them (not recorded which). The receptors were gathered from a man younger than 30 who had mild COVID-19 (a few samples of this study predate the infection). Cell type and time point are not known.

This clonotype was observed a few times. This rearrangement joins TRBV7-2 to TRBJ2-3, with TRBD2 matching 9 bases. This CDR3 is 15 amino acids long. Per the germline V gene, CDR1 is SGHTA and CDR2 is FQGNSA. J was trimmed by 5 bases and V by 1 base; bases with no gene match: 4. CDR3: CASSLGSGGVDTQYF. DNA of the CDR3: TGTGCCAGCAGCTTAGGTAGCGGGGGCGTAGATACGCAGTATTTT.

In this sample, this clonotype turned up many times. The rearrangement uses TRBV11-2 and TRBJ2-1; possible D gene TRBD2, 6 bases. Trimming shortened V by 5 bases and J by 13 bases, and 15 bases separated the two germline ends. CDR3 size: 12 residues. Germline assignment: CDR1 SGHAT and CDR2 FQNNGV. The CDR3 DNA sequence: TGTGCCAGCAGCCCCGCGACTAGACCCCAGTTCTTC. The encoded protein is CASSPATRPQFF.

This clonotype was detected a few times. The J gene is TRBJ1-2, the V gene TRBV12-3 or TRBV12-4; D unclear. The CDR3 consists of 16 residues. Trimming shortened V by 3 bases and J by 0 bases, and 14 bases separated the two germline ends. The CDR3 reads CASSFLSAGANYGYTF. The CDR3 DNA reads as TGTGCCAGCAGTTTCCTCTCGGCAGGTGCTAACTATGGCTACACCTTC.

This clonotype was seen many times. The V gene is TRBV5-1, the J gene TRBJ2-7; TRBD1 or TRBD2 may be the D gene (6 bases each). The germline V gene has CDR1 SGHRS and CDR2 YFSETQ. V lost 4 bases to trimming and J lost 1 base, with 18 bases between them. There are 16 residues in the CDR3. CDR3 sequence (DNA): TGCGCCAGCAGCAGGGACTCCTTAGGGGGGTCCTACGAGCAGTACTTC. Its protein is CASSRDSLGGSYEQYF.

This clonotype turned up a few times. The chain joins TRBV24-1 to TRBJ2-3; 8 bases are shared with TRBD2. The CDR3 has 15 amino acids. CDR1 KGHDR and CDR2 SFDVKD come from the germline V gene. The trim removed 9 bases at V and 0 bases at J, leaving 7 bases unmatched. The CDR3 DNA sequence: TGTGCCACCGGGCAGCGGGGGTCTAGCACAGATACGCAGTATTTT. Translated, it gives CATGQRGSSTDTQYF.

This clonotype came up many times. V usage is TRBV20-1 and J usage is TRBJ2-6, with a weak D call TRBD1 (6 bases). Deletions cut 6 bases from V and 4 bases from J, with 13 bases between. The CDR3 is made up of 14 amino acids. The V gene's germline CDR1 is DFQATT and CDR2 SNEGSKA (reference sequence). In DNA, the CDR3 is TGCAGTGCCATCCGGACAGAGGGGGCCAACGTCCTGACTTTC. This codes for CSAIRTEGANVLTF.

CDR3 residues: CASSFSGEPRETQYF. As DNA, the CDR3 is TGTGCCAGCAGCTTTAGCGGGGAGCCTCGAGAGACCCAGTACTTC. The rearrangement joins TRBV7-2 to TRBJ2-5; the match to TRBD2 covers 8 bases. Germline V gives CDR1 SGHTA, CDR2 FQGNSA. The ends lost 3 bases at V and 4 bases at J; junction bases unmatched: 7. The CDR3 loop spans 15 amino acids.

The table lists this clonotype with a few counts. The chain links TRBV7-9 to TRBJ2-1; 8 nucleotides agree with TRBD2. V lost 1 base, J lost 5 bases, and 4 bases stayed unmatched. This CDR3 region has 15 residues. Germline CDR1 SEHNR, CDR2 FQNEAQ (reference sequence). The CDR3 nucleotides are TGTGCCAGCAGCTTAGGTGGGACTAGGAACAATGAGCAGTTCTTC. Amino acids: CASSLGGTRNNEQFF.

The chain employs TRBV29-1 and TRBJ1-1; D not certain. The length of the CDR3 is 13 residues. V lost 3 bases to trimming and J lost 6 bases, with 14 bases between them. Looked up from germline, CDR1 is SQVTM and CDR2 is ANQGSEA. The chain's CDR3 is CSVEGLFNAEAFF. The CDR3 nucleotides read TGCAGCGTTGAGGGCCTATTTAACGCTGAAGCTTTCTTT.

The chain is built from TRBV4-2 and TRBJ2-2; TRBD1 matches 7 bases. Germline trimming cut 0 bases from V and 3 bases from J; bases unmatched to any gene: 4. Germline CDR1 reads LGHNA; CDR2 reads YNFKEQ. The CDR3 extends over 16 amino acids. In DNA, the CDR3 is TGTGCCAGCAGCCAAGATGAGGGACAGTACACCGGGGAGCTGTTTTTT. As protein: CASSQDEGQYTGELFF.

This clonotype was seen repeatedly, ten times or more. This rearrangement joins TRBV5-1 to TRBJ2-5; 7 bases line up with TRBD1. The germline V gene has CDR1 SGHRS and CDR2 YFSETQ. The CDR3 consists of 14 residues. Trimming removed 0 bases from V and 2 bases from J; junction bases left unmatched: 1. The CDR3 DNA is TGCGCCAGCAGCTTGGGGGGACAGCAAGAGACCCAGTACTTC. Its translation is CASSLGGQQETQYF.

By share, this clonotype ranks as medium-sized (0.01 to 0.1%). The chain is built from TRBV4-1 and TRBJ2-7; D unresolved. Germline lookup yields CDR1 MGHRA and CDR2 YSYEKL. V lost 0 bases, J lost 2 bases, and 11 bases lay in between. The CDR3 extends over 15 amino acids. The CDR3 protein is CASSQDRGTPYEQYF. The CDR3 DNA sequence: TGCGCCAGCAGCCAAGATCGAGGCACCCCCTACGAGCAGTACTTC.

This clonotype was seen a few times. The chain has TRBV6-2 or TRBV6-3 and TRBJ2-3; TRBD2 is a possible D gene (6 bases). Trimming shortened V by 6 bases and J by 4 bases, and 14 bases separated the two germline ends. The CDR3 extends over 14 amino acids. The germline V gene has CDR1 MNHEY and CDR2 SVGEGT. The CDR3, as DNA: TGTGCCAGCAGCCTACTGGCGGGGCCAGATACGCAGTATTTT. Its protein is CASSLLAGPDTQYF.

Note on this clonotype: Its ends do not fully match the called genes, so a read error is possible. The chain employs TRBV29-1 and TRBJ2-7, with no clear D. This CDR3 has 12 residues. The germline gives CDR1 SQVTM, CDR2 ANQGSEA. CDR3 protein: CSVVEMGYEEYF. CDR3 bases: TGCAGCGTTGTCGAGATGGGCTACGAGGAGTACTTC.

A few counts support this clonotype. The rearrangement links TRBV5-1 to TRBJ2-2; 11 bases line up with TRBD1. Trimming took 4 bases from V and 4 from J; bases not matched to a gene: 9. Germline V gives CDR1 SGHRS, CDR2 YFSETQ. The CDR3 runs 17 residues. CDR3 nucleotides: TGCGCCAGCAGCCTGATCCCCGGGACAGGGGGCACCGGGGAGCTGTTTTTT. Protein sequence: CASSLIPGTGGTGELFF.

The chain links TRBV4-2 to TRBJ1-6, with D hard to call. Deletions cut 4 bases from V and 7 bases from J, with 11 bases between. Germline CDR1 is LGHNA and CDR2 is YNFKEQ. The CDR3 spans 14 residues. The CDR3, as DNA: TGTGCCAGCAGCCGTCCCGAGGGAAATTCACCCCTCCACTTT. Its translation: CASSRPEGNSPLHF.

This clonotype was picked up a small number of times. CDR3 loop: CATSERRSSGANVLTF. The CDR3 DNA reads as TGTGCCACCAGTGAACGAAGATCCTCTGGGGCCAACGTCCTGACTTTC. The chain carries TRBV24-1 and TRBJ2-6, with unresolved D. The germline V and J ends were trimmed by 4 bases and 0 bases, with 9 bases remaining between them. Looked up from germline, CDR1 is KGHDR and CDR2 is SFDVKD. This CDR3 comprises 16 residues.

The table lists this clonotype with a few counts. The CDR3 reads CASSLGSGGLETQYF. CDR3 DNA: TGTGCCAGCAGCTTAGGTAGCGGGGGGTTAGAGACCCAGTACTTC. J is TRBJ2-5 and V is TRBV7-2, with 10 bases that match TRBD2. Trimming took 1 base from V and 4 from J; bases not matched to a gene: 3. The CDR3 extends over 15 amino acids. From germline, CDR1 is SGHTA and CDR2 FQGNSA.

The chain uses TRBV7-3 and TRBJ1-5; no reliable D call. Germline CDR1 is SGHTA and CDR2 is FQGTGA. Trimming stripped 5 bases from V and 7 bases from J, with 12 bases between. The CDR3 spans 13 residues. CDR3 DNA sequence: TGTGCCAGCAGCCAAGACATAGGGCAGCCCCAGCATTTT. Its protein product is CASSQDIGQPQHF.

This clonotype was recorded many times. The gene calls are TRBV4-3 and TRBJ1-5; D unclear. The ends were cut back, 1 base at V and 4 bases at J, with 5 bases in the middle. The germline gives CDR1 LGHNA, CDR2 YSLEER. This CDR3 is built from 13 residues. The DNA of the CDR3 is TGCGCCAGCAGCCAAGGGGAGAATCAGCCCCAGCATTTT. It yields the protein CASSQGENQPQHF.

This clonotype was seen a handful of times. The chain joins TRBV4-1 to TRBJ2-1; TRBD2 agrees at 11 bases. The V and J ends lost 1 base and 12 bases, in that order; junction bases with no gene match: 5. CDR1 is MGHRA, CDR2 YSYEKL, per germline. This CDR3 is built from 14 residues. The chain's CDR3 is CASSQALAGGRQFF. CDR3 nucleotide sequence: TGCGCCAGCAGCCAAGCCCTAGCGGGGGGTAGGCAGTTCTTC.

This clonotype was found a few times. V is TRBV20-1 and J is TRBJ2-3, with D hard to call. Trimming took 5 bases from V and 6 from J, leaving 9 bases between them. Germline V CDR1 and CDR2: DFQATT, SNEGSKA (reference sequence). CDR3 size: 11 residues. CDR3 sequence (DNA): TGCAGTGCTCCACGTGGGGATACGCAGTATTTT. It translates to CSAPRGDTQYF.

This clonotype was seen more than once but under ten times. The rearrangement joins TRBV6-6 to TRBJ2-3, with D unresolved. V was pared by 6 bases and J by 11 bases, with 9 bases between. Germline CDR1 and CDR2: MNHNY and SVGAGI (reference sequence). The CDR3 loop spans 10 amino acids. In DNA form, the CDR3 reads TGTGCCAGCAGCAGCGCTAAGCAGTATTTT. This gives the protein CASSSAKQYF.

V and J are TRBV12-3 or TRBV12-4 and TRBJ2-4; possibly TRBD1 or TRBD2 for D (7 bases each). V was clipped by 5 bases and J by 6 bases, with 14 bases between them. This CDR3 has 14 residues. The CDR3, as DNA: TGTGCCAGCAGTCGACAGGGAGGGTCAAACATTCAGTACTTC. As protein: CASSRQGGSNIQYF.

The V call is TRBV6-2 or TRBV6-3, the J call TRBJ1-1; the match to TRBD1 covers 8 bases. CDR1 MNHEY and CDR2 SVGEGT come from the germline V gene. V dropped 6 bases and J dropped 3; count of bases not matched to a gene: 6. This CDR3 spans 14 amino acids. The CDR3 sequence: CASSLQGVHTEAFF. For the CDR3, the DNA is TGTGCCAGCAGCTTACAGGGGGTTCACACTGAAGCTTTCTTT.

V is TRBV6-5 and J is TRBJ2-7; a possible D gene is TRBD1 (5 bases). V was clipped by 2 bases and J by 7 bases, with 15 bases between them. The length of the CDR3 is 14 residues. Germline V gene data show CDR1 as MNHEY and CDR2 as SVGAGI. This CDR3 reads CASSYNRVSGEQYV. CDR3 in DNA: TGTGCCAGCAGTTACAATCGCGTCTCAGGGGAGCAGTACGTC.

This clonotype was seen many times. The chain is built from TRBV12-5 and TRBJ2-5, with TRBD2 as a possible D gene (6 bases). This CDR3 spans 13 amino acids. Per the germline V gene, CDR1 is LGHNT and CDR2 is FRNRAP. V lost 1 base, J lost 4 bases, and 7 bases lay in between. DNA of the CDR3: TGTGCTAGTGGTTTGGGGGGAGGAGAGACCCAGTACTTC. Translating it yields CASGLGGGETQYF.

The rearrangement joins TRBV27 to TRBJ1-5; 9 bases align to TRBD1. The CDR3 runs 14 residues. Germline V gives CDR1 MNHEY, CDR2 SMNVEV (reference sequence). V trimming: 4 bases; J trimming: 7 bases; junction bases outside the gene matches: 5. CDR3 nucleotides: TGTGCCAGCAGTTCACAGGGGGCTAGCCAGCCCCAGCATTTT. It codes for CASSSQGASQPQHF.

There are a few counts of this clonotype. The J gene is TRBJ2-1, the V gene TRBV29-1; D is possibly TRBD1 (6 bases). The germline CDR1 and CDR2 sequences are SQVTM and ANQGSEA. The CDR3 runs 15 residues. V was pared by 6 bases and J by 6 bases, with 21 bases between. The CDR3, as DNA: TGCAGCGTACTACCGACAGGTAACACCCGCAATGAGCAGTTCTTC. Translation: CSVLPTGNTRNEQFF.

V gene TRBV5-1 combines with J gene TRBJ2-1, with TRBD1 matching 9 bases. The CDR3 sequence is 15 residues long. From germline, CDR1 is SGHRS and CDR2 YFSETQ. J was trimmed by 6 bases and V by 5 bases; bases with no gene match: 9. The CDR3 is CASRITGTGTNEQFF. The CDR3 nucleotides are TGCGCCAGCAGGATCACCGGGACAGGGACCAATGAGCAGTTCTTC.